Shown below are 17 T cell receptor beta chains from a single sample sequenced in a study of PD-1 blockade in classical Hodgkin lymphoma. The protocol was immunoSEQ multiplex PCR, while the TCRdb copy is restricted to in-frame clones and leaves out a portion. The sample carries 1,600 or so clones, about 67% recorded once. No patient escaped relapse after autologous stem cell transplantation, and brentuximab vedotin exposure varied. The investigators isolated CD8+ T cells from thawed PBMCs using magnetic negative selection. The sequenced sample was CD8+ T cells from blood, obtained at baseline. These receptors were obtained from a human donor with classical Hodgkin lymphoma.

The chain combines TRBV4-1 with TRBJ2-1; TRBD2 matches 7 bases. The length of the CDR3 is 18 residues. Germline V lookup: CDR1 MGHRA, CDR2 YSYEKL. Trimming removed 2 bases from V and 10 bases from J; junction bases left unmatched: 20. The CDR3 coding sequence is TGCGCCAGCAGCCAACCCGTTGGGAGCGGGATCGGGGCCCGCGAGCAGTTCTTC. Translated: CASSQPVGSGIGAREQFF.

This chain connects TRBV10-2 to TRBJ2-7; maybe TRBD1 (5 bases). Trimming pared 1 base from V and 4 bases from J, leaving 14 bases between. The CDR3 contains 15 residues. CDR1 and CDR2 from the germline V gene are WSHSY and SAAADI. The CDR3 DNA sequence: TGCGCCAGCAGTGAGTGGGGCCATGGGGTTTACGAGCAGTACTTC. This codes for CASSEWGHGVYEQYF.

The V and J genes are TRBV19 and TRBJ2-1; 10 bases align to TRBD2. The CDR3 has 15 residues. Germline V CDR1 and CDR2: LNHDA, SQIVND (reference sequence). V was pared by 6 bases and J by 8 bases, with 10 bases of the junction left unmatched. The CDR3 coding sequence is TGTGCCAGTAGGGGGAGCGGGAGGGCCGGGCATGAGCAGTTCTTC. Encoded protein: CASRGSGRAGHEQFF.

The J gene is TRBJ2-7, the V gene TRBV27, with 7 bases fitting TRBD2. The length of the CDR3 is 15 residues. The germline V gene encodes CDR1 MNHEY and CDR2 SMNVEV (reference sequence). Unmatched junction bases numbered 8, after V lost 2 bases and J lost 4 bases. The CDR3 nucleotides read TGTGCCAGCAGTTTAGGGCGGGGGTCTTGGTACGAGCAGTACTTC. This codes for CASSLGRGSWYEQYF.

The gene calls are TRBV2 and TRBJ2-4; the D gene is possibly TRBD2 (7 bases). Germline V lookup: CDR1 SNHLY, CDR2 FYNNEI. There are 14 residues in the CDR3. Trimming cost V 3 bases and J 8 bases, with 14 bases left between them. The DNA of the CDR3 is TGTGCCAGCAGTGACGGGGGGCATGGAGACATTCAGTACTTC. Its translation is CASSDGGHGDIQYF.

This clone is classed as large. The chain links TRBV9 to TRBJ1-2; 7 nucleotides line up with TRBD1. The J segment lost 0 bases and the V segment lost 3 bases, leaving 5 bases of the junction unmatched. The CDR3 totals 15 residues. The germline V gene has CDR1 SGDLS and CDR2 YYNGEE. The DNA for the CDR3 is TGTGCCAGCAGCGACCGACAGGGAACTAACTATGGCTACACCTTC. It yields the protein CASSDRQGTNYGYTF.

The CDR3 coding sequence is TGTGCCAGCAGCCCACCAGTCTTTTTCGGTGAGCAGTTCTTC. Its protein is CASSPPVFFGEQFF. The V gene is TRBV7-8, the J gene TRBJ2-1; no clear D. Germline CDR1 reads SGHVS; CDR2 reads FQNEAQ. Trimming cost V 5 bases and J 9 bases, with 17 bases left between them. CDR3 length: 14 residues.

This chain joins TRBV15 and TRBJ2-3, with a tentative D call TRBD2 (6 bases). V lost 0 bases to trimming and J lost 4 bases, with 17 bases between them. Germline V gene sequence: CDR1 LNHNV, CDR2 YYDKDF (reference sequence). The CDR3 totals 17 residues. This CDR3 reads CATSRDSWGELPDTQYF. CDR3 nucleotide sequence: TGTGCCACCAGCAGAGATTCGTGGGGGGAACTCCCAGATACGCAGTATTTT.

J is TRBJ2-3 and V is TRBV28; TRBD2 aligns across 11 bases. The V gene end was trimmed by 5 bases and the J gene end by 1 base; junction bases not matched to a gene: 5. There are 16 residues in the CDR3. Germline CDR1 is MDHEN and CDR2 is SYDVKM. CDR3 region: CASSLLAGVGTDTQYF. CDR3 nucleotide sequence: TGTGCCAGCAGTCTACTAGCGGGAGTGGGCACAGATACGCAGTATTTT.

This rearrangement joins TRBV5-3 to TRBJ2-7; tentative D call: TRBD1 (5 bases). Being an ORF, TRBV5-3 has a function that is uncertain. This CDR3 spans 16 amino acids. The germline V and J ends were trimmed by 1 base and 3 bases, with 17 bases remaining between them. The CDR3 loop reads CARSLLAGILVYEQYF. DNA of the CDR3: TGTGCCAGAAGCTTGTTGGCAGGGATTTTGGTCTACGAGCAGTACTTC.

The rearrangement uses TRBV5-6 and TRBJ1-2, with D tentatively TRBD1 (6 bases). Trimming pared 5 bases from V and 1 base from J, leaving 15 bases between. Looked up from germline, CDR1 is SGHDT and CDR2 is YYEEEE. The CDR3 sequence is 15 residues long. The CDR3 nucleotides are TGTGCCAGCAGTACGGACAGAATCCTTAACTATGGCTACACCTTC. It is translated as CASSTDRILNYGYTF.

The chain is built from TRBV4-2 and TRBJ1-1; D possibly corresponds to TRBD1 (5 bases). CDR3 size: 14 residues. V lost 5 bases and J lost 3, with 13 bases in between. Per the germline V gene, CDR1 is LGHNA and CDR2 is YNFKEQ. As DNA, the CDR3 is TGTGCCAGCAGCGGGGGACCTTACGACACTGAAGCTTTCTTT. Its protein is CASSGGPYDTEAFF.

The table lists this clone with a count of one. The chain employs TRBV6-7 and TRBJ2-7; D is uncertain. TRBV6-7 is reported as an ORF; its role is uncertain. Trimming shortened V by 2 bases and J by 4 bases, and 9 bases separated the two germline ends. CDR3 size: 13 residues. CDR3 nucleotide sequence: TGTGCCAGCAGTTACCCGTTCGGGTACGAGCAGTACTTC. It is translated as CASSYPFGYEQYF.

The V and J genes are TRBV6-5 and TRBJ1-1, with D possibly TRBD1 on 5 matching bases. The CDR3 has 14 residues. V lost 5 bases and J lost 6, with 16 bases in between. Germline CDR1 is MNHEY and CDR2 is SVGAGI. The CDR3 here is CASSPGTAFAEAFF. The CDR3 nucleotides are TGTGCCAGCAGTCCCGGGACGGCCTTTGCTGAAGCTTTCTTT.

This clone has a single count. This chain uses TRBV13 with TRBJ1-1; D remains unclear. Germline lookup yields CDR1 PRHDT and CDR2 FYEKMQ (reference sequence). This CDR3 is 13 amino acids long. Trimming removed 5 bases from V and 7 bases from J, with 14 bases in between. In DNA form, the CDR3 reads TGTGCCAGCAGCACTAGAGGACGGGGTGAAGCTTTCTTT. This translates into CASSTRGRGEAFF.

The chain employs TRBV29-1 and TRBJ2-3; D might be TRBD1 (6 bases). V was shortened by 3 bases and J by 4 bases, with 14 bases between the two germline ends. There are 14 residues in the CDR3. Germline-derived CDR1 and CDR2 are SQVTM and ANQGSEA. The CDR3 DNA reads TGCAGCGTTGACGGCAGGGGAGTGCCAGATACGCAGTATTTT. Translated: CSVDGRGVPDTQYF.

This sequence joins TRBV28 and TRBJ1-1; 12 nucleotides agree with TRBD1. Germline-derived CDR1 and CDR2 are MDHEN and SYDVKM. V lost 0 bases to trimming and J lost 5 bases; unmatched junction nucleotides: 10. The CDR3 runs 18 residues. The chain's CDR3 is CASSLWGMGQGAGTEAFF. In DNA form, the CDR3 reads TGTGCCAGCAGTTTATGGGGGATGGGACAGGGGGCGGGTACTGAAGCTTTCTTT.